This T cell receptor beta chain was captured by sequencing in a study of cytomegalovirus exposure and HLA in healthy donors. This PCR relied on a set of 60 Vbeta primers and 13 Jbeta primers. The protocol was immunoSEQ multiplex PCR, while the TCRdb copy is restricted to in-frame clones and leaves out a portion. This table has under 200,000 clones, roughly four fifths appearing once. Points on this clone: Its antigen is as yet unknown.

Study-wide findings and caveats: When presence/absence was analysed, sequencing depth was taken to be roughly uniform across donors. A later analysis found TCR association rates differed by HLA locus, highest for DRB1 and lowest for HLA-C.

The length of the CDR3 is 15 residues. V was clipped by 0 bases and J by 8 bases, with 14 bases between them. The germline gives CDR1 LGHNA, CDR2 YNFKEQ. Sequencing used PBMCs. This chain joins TRBV4-2 and TRBJ2-1; no definite D call. The TCR comes from a woman in her 50s in good health and CMV-seronegative. CDR3 in DNA: TGTGCCAGCAGCCAAGATGCGGCCCGTGGAGATGAGCAGTTCTTC. Its translation is CASSQDAARGDEQFF.